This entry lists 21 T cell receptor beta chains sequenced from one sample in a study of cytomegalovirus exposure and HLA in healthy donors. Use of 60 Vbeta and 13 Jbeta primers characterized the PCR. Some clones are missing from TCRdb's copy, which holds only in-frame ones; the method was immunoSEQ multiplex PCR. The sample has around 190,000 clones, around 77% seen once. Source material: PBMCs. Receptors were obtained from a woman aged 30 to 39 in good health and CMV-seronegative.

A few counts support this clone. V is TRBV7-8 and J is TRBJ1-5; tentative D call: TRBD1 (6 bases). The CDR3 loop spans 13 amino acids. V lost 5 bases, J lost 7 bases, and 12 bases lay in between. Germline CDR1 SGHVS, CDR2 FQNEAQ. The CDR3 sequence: CASSGGGQQPQHF. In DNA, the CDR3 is TGTGCCAGCAGCGGGGGGGGACAACAGCCCCAGCATTTT. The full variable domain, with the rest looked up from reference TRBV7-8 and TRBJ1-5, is GAGVSQSPRYKVAKRGQDVALRCDPISGHVSLFWYQQALGQGPEFLTYFQNEAQLDKSGLPSDRFFAERPEGSVSTLKIQRTQQEDSAVYLCASSGGGQQPQHFGDGTRLSIL.

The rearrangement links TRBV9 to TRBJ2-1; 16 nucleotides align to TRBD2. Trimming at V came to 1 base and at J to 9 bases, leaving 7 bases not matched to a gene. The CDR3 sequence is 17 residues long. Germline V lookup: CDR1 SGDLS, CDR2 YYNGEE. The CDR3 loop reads CASSVLGLAGGPPEQFF. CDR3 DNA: TGTGCCAGCAGCGTACTGGGACTAGCGGGGGGGCCTCCTGAGCAGTTCTTC.

The CDR3 sequence is CASSQGKGAAYEQYF. In DNA, the CDR3 is TGTGCCAGCAGCCAAGGAAAGGGAGCAGCCTACGAGCAGTACTTC. The rearrangement uses TRBV4-2 and TRBJ2-7; D might be TRBD2 (5 bases). Trimming removed 1 base at V and 2 bases at J, with 12 bases between. The CDR3 spans 15 residues. Germline V gene sequence: CDR1 LGHNA, CDR2 YNFKEQ.

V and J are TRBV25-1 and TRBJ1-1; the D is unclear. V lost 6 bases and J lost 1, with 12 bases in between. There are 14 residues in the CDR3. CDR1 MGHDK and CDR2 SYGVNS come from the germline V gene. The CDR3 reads CASRGRGENTEAFF. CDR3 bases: TGTGCCAGCAGGGGGAGAGGAGAGAACACTGAAGCTTTCTTT.

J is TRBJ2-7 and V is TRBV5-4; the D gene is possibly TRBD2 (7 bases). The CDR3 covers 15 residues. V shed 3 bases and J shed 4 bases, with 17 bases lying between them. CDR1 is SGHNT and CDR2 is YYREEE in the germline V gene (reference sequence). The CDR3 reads CASSSRGGPPYEQYF. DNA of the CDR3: TGTGCCAGCAGCTCAAGGGGGGGGCCCCCTTACGAGCAGTACTTC.

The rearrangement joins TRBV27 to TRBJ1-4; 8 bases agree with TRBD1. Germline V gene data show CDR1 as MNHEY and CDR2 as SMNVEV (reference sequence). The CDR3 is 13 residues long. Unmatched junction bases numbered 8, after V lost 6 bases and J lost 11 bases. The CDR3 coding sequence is TGTGCCAGCAGCCCCGGACAGGGCAGGAAACTGTTTTTT. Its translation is CASSPGQGRKLFF.

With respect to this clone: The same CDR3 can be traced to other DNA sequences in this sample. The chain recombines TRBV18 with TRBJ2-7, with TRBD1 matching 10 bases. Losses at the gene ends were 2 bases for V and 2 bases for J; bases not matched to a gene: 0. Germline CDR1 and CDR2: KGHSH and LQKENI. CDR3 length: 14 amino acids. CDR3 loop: CASSPGQGAYEQYF. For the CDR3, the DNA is TGTGCCAGCTCACCAGGACAGGGGGCCTACGAGCAGTACTTC.

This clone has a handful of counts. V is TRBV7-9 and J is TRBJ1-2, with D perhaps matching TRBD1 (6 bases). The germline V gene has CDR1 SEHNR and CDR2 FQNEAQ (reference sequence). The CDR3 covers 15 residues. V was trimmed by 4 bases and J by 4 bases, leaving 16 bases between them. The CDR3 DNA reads TGTGCCAGCAGCTCAGGGGTTAGGGGGGGCTATGGCTACACCTTC. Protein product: CASSSGVRGGYGYTF.

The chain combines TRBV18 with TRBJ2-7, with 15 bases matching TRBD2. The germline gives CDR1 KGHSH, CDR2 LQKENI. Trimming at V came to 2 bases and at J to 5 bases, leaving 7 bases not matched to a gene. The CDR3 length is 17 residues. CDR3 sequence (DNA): TGTGCCAGCTCACCAATGGGACTAGCGGGAGGACTCCACGAGCAGTACTTC. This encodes CASSPMGLAGGLHEQYF.

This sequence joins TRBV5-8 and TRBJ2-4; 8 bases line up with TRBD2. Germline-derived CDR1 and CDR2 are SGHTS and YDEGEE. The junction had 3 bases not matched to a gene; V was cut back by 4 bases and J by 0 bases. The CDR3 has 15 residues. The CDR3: CASSRTSLAKNIQYF. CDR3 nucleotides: TGTGCCAGCAGCCGGACTAGCTTAGCCAAAAACATTCAGTACTTC.

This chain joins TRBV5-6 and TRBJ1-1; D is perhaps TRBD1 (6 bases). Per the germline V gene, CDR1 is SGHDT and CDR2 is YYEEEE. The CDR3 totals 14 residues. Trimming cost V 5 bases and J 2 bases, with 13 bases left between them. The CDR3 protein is CASSFTTGNTEAFF. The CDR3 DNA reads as TGTGCCAGCAGTTTCACGACAGGTAACACTGAAGCTTTCTTT.

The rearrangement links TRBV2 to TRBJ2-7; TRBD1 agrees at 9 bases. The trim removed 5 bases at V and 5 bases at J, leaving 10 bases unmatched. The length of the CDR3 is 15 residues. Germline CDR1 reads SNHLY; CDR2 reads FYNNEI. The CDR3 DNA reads TGTGCCAGCAGTATCAGGACAGGGGTTAGCCACGAGCAGTACTTC. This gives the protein CASSIRTGVSHEQYF.

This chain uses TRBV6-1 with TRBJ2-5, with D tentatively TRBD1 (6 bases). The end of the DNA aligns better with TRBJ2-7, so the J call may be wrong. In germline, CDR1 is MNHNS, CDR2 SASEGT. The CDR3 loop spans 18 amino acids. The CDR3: CASRERGRRRPLSYEQYF. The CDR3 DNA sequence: TGTGCCAGCAGGGAAAGGGGGAGACGGAGGCCCCTCTCCTACGAGCAGTACTTC.

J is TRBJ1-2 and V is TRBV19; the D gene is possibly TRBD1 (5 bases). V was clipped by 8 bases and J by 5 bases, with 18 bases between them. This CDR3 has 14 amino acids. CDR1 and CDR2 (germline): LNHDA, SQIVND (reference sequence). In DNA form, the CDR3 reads TGTGCCAGTCGCGTGTTCGACGGGGGTTATGGCTACACCTTC. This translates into CASRVFDGGYGYTF.

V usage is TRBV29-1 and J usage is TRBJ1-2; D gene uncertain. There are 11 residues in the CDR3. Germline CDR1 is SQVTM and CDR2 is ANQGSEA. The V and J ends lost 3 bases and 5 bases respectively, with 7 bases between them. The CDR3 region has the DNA TGCAGCGTTGACAGTCAATATGGCTACACCTTC. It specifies CSVDSQYGYTF. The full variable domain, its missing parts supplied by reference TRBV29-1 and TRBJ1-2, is SAVISQKPSRDICQRGTSLTIQCQVDSQVTMMFWYRQQPGQSLTLIATANQGSEATYESGFVIDKFPISRPNLTFSTLTVSNMSPEDSSIYLCSVDSQYGYTFGSGTRLTVV.

CDR3 in amino acids: CASSFTGSGANVLTF. The CDR3 DNA follows: TGTGCCAGCAGTTTTACAGGCTCTGGGGCCAACGTCCTGACTTTC. The chain employs TRBV28 and TRBJ2-6; D possibly corresponds to TRBD1 (5 bases). Trimming took off 3 bases at V and 0 bases at J, with 6 bases between the two ends. This CDR3 comprises 15 residues. CDR1 and CDR2 from the germline V gene are MDHEN and SYDVKM. Full variable domain (outside the CDR3, taken from reference TRBV28 and TRBJ2-6): DVKVTQSSRYLVKRTGEKVFLECVQDMDHENMFWYRQDPGLGLRLIYFSYDVKMKEKGDIPEGYSVSREKKERFSLILESASTNQTSMYLCASSFTGSGANVLTFGAGSRLTVL.

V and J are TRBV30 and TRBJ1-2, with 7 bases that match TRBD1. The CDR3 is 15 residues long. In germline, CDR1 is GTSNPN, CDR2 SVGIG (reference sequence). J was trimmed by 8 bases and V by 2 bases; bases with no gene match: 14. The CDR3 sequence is CAWSPPDRAERGYTF. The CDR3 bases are TGTGCCTGGAGTCCCCCTGACAGGGCTGAACGGGGCTACACCTTC.

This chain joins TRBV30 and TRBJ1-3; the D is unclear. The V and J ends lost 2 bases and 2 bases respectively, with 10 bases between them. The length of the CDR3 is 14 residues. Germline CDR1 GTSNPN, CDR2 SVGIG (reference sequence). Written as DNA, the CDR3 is TGTGCCTGGAGTACGGGAGGTACTGGAAACACCATATATTTT. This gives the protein CAWSTGGTGNTIYF.

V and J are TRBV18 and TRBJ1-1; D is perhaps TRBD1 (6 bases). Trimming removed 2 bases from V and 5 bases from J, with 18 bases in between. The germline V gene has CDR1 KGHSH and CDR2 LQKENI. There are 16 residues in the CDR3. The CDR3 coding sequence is TGTGCCAGCTCACCAATTAGGGGGATCGAGGATACTGAAGCTTTCTTT. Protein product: CASSPIRGIEDTEAFF.

CDR3 in DNA: TGTGCCAGCAGTAGTTTCAGGGCCGATCAGCCCCAGCATTTT. This encodes CASSSFRADQPQHF. The rearrangement uses TRBV27 and TRBJ1-5; D possibly corresponds to TRBD1 (5 bases). Between the trimmed V and J ends, which lost 5 bases and 5 bases, there was a span of 13 bases. This CDR3 is 14 amino acids long. Germline CDR1 and CDR2: MNHEY and SMNVEV (reference sequence).

Here the CDR3 reads CASSIGQGISETQYF. The CDR3, as DNA: TGTGCCAGTAGTATTGGACAGGGAATTTCAGAGACCCAGTACTTC. The chain uses TRBV19 and TRBJ2-5, with 8 bases lining up with TRBD1. Per the germline V gene, CDR1 is LNHDA and CDR2 is SQIVND (reference sequence). The CDR3 totals 15 residues. Germline trimming cut 3 bases from V and 4 bases from J; bases unmatched to any gene: 7.